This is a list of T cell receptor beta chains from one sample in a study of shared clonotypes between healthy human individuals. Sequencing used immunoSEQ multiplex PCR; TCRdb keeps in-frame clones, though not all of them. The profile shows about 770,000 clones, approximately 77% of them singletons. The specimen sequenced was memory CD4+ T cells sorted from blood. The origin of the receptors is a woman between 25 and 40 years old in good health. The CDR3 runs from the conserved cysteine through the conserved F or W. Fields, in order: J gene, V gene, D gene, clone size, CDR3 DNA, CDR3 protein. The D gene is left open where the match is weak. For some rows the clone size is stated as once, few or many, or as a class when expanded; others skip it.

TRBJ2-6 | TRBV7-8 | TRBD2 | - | TGTGCCAGCAGCTTAGTGAGGTTCAGCGGGGGACCTCCTGGGGCCAACGTCCTGACTTTC | CASSLVRFSGGPPGANVLTF
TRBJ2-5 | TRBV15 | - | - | TGTGCCACCAGCAGAGGTCTGGGGCGGGAGACCCAGTACTTC | CATSRGLGRETQYF
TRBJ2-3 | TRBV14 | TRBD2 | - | TGTGCCAGCAGCCGTATGACTAGCAGCCTGAGCACAGATACGCAGTATTTT | CASSRMTSSLSTDTQYF
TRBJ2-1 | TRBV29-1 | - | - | TGCAGCGTTGTGGGCGCCTACAATGAGCAGTTCTTC | CSVVGAYNEQFF
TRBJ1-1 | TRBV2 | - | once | TGTGCCAGCATTTGGGGCCGGGAGGACACTGAAGCTTTCTTT | CASIWGREDTEAFF
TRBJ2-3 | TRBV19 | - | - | TGTGCCAGTAGTGGGATCTCTAGCACAGATACGCAGTATTTT | CASSGISSTDTQYF
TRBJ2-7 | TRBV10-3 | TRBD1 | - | TGTGCCACAAACCCGGGACAGGGATCCTACGAGCAGTACTTC | CATNPGQGSYEQYF
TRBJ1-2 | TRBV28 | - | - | TGTGCCAGCAGTTATCAGGGGAACTATGGCTACACCTTC | CASSYQGNYGYTF
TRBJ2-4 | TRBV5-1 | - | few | TGCGCCAGCAGCTTAAGGACAGAGAGACCCAAAAACATTCAGTACTTC | CASSLRTERPKNIQYF
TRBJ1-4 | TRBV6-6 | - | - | TGTGCCAGCACCGGACAGAGTCATAATGAAAAACTGTTTTTT | CASTGQSHNEKLFF
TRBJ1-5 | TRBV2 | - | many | TGTGCCAGCTTGGAAGGGAGTGTGAATCAGCCCCAGCATTTT | CASLEGSVNQPQHF
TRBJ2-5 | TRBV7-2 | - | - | TGTGCCAGCAGCCTCAACCAAGAGACCCAGTACTTC | CASSLNQETQYF
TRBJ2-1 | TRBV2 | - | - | TGTGCCAGCAAGACGGGGGGCCCCCCCAATGAGCAGTTCTTC | CASKTGGPPNEQFF
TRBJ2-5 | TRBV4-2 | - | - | TGTGCCAGCAGCCAAGAACCCTATTTACTAGGGGCTTCGGCGGCCCAGTACTTC | CASSQEPYLLGASAAQYF
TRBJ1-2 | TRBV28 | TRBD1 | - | TGTGCCAGCAGCAGCGACAGGGGGATAGGAGGCTACACCTTC | CASSSDRGIGGYTF
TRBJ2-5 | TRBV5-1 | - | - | TGCGCCAGCAGCCCCGGGCCTCAAGAGACCCAGTACTTC | CASSPGPQETQYF
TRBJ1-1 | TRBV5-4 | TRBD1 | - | TGTGCCAGCAGCGTGGACAGGGGAAACACTGAAGCTTTCTTT | CASSVDRGNTEAFF
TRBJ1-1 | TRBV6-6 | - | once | TGTGCCAGCAGTTACTCATTAGAAACTGAAGCTTTCTTT | CASSYSLETEAFF
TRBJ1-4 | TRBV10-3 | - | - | TGTGCCATCAGTGAAGTGACGGGGAATGAAAAACTGTTTTTT | CAISEVTGNEKLFF
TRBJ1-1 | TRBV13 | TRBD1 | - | TGTGCCAGCAGCTTAGGGGGACAGGGGGCGCGAACTGAAGCTTTCTTT | CASSLGGQGARTEAFF
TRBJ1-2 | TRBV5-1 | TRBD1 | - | TGCGCCAGCAGCCCGACAGGGAATGGCGGCTACACCTTC | CASSPTGNGGYTF
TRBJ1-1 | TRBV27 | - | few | TGTGCCAGCAGTTTCCGTTCGTCCCACACTGAAGCTTTCTTT | CASSFRSSHTEAFF
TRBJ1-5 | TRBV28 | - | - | TGTGCCAGCAGTCTCCTAAGTAGGCCCCAGCATTTT | CASSLLSRPQHF
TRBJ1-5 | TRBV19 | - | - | TGTGCCAGTAGCCGGGCAGGGCTAGGTCAGCCCCAGCATTTT | CASSRAGLGQPQHF
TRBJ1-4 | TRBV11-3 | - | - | TGTGCCAGCAGCTTAGATTATCGGCGGGGCTCTAATGAAAAACTGTTTTTT | CASSLDYRRGSNEKLFF
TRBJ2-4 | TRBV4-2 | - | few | TGTGCCAGCAGCCTAGGGTTGCGCGGGATGGAAAACATTCAGTACTTC | CASSLGLRGMENIQYF
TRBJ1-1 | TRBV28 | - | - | TGTGCCAGCAGGCCCACGACAGCGAACACTGAAGCTTTCTTT | CASRPTTANTEAFF
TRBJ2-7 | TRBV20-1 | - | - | TGCAGTGCTAGTAATCTCTACGAGCAGTACTTC | CSASNLYEQYF
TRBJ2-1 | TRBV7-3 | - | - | TGTGCCAGCAGCTTAAAGGGTGGGAATGAGCAGTTCTTC | CASSLKGGNEQFF
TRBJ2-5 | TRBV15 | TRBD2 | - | TGTGCCACCAGCCCCGGGAGGTGGGAGACCCAGTACTTC | CATSPGRWETQYF
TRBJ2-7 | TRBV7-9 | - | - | TGTGCCAGCAGCTTAGATGCTAACTACGAGCAGTACTTC | CASSLDANYEQYF
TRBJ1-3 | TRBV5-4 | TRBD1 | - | TGTGCCAGCAGCCCGGACAGGGCTGGAAACACCATATATTTT | CASSPDRAGNTIYF